This T cell receptor beta chain was obtained from a study of T cell repertoires in cytomegalovirus infection. Whole-study context: Recently identified HLA-C-restricted and well-studied HLA-B-restricted CMV epitopes were used.

Via MiXCR, TCRdb re-called the reads, giving one row per CDR3 protein. This table holds fewer than 130,000 distinct CDR3 sequences, under 50% found once. Note on this clonotype: What it binds is not known.

With 6 bases clipped from V and 6 bases from J, the junction kept 2 bases outside the gene matches. This CDR3 is built from 12 residues. The study's findings and limits: Individuals carrying CMV plus the relevant HLA were identified by cumulative frequency of public TCR beta families. The ex vivo response showed dominance by HLA-C-restricted CMV-specific TCR beta clonotypes.

The receptor comes from a human donor in good health (CMV status not recorded). Some clones in this sample may be carry-over from other donors' samples. The rearrangement joins TRBV12-3 or TRBV12-4 to TRBJ1-5; the match to TRBD1 covers 7 bases. Sequencing used CD8+ T cells from cultured PBMCs, obtained from culture after CMV antigen stimulation. CDR3 loop: CASRAGGQPQHF. The CDR3 nucleotides are TGTGCCAGCAGAGCAGGGGGTCAGCCCCAGCATTTT.